The 14 T cell receptor beta chains listed next were all sequenced from one sample in a study of response to subunit inactivated influenza vaccine. Each CDR3 protein is one row after TCRdb ran MiXCR on the RT-PCR reads. The data contain approximately 730,000 distinct CDR3 sequences, 11% to 15% of them seen just once; the ten biggest clones take up roughly 6.4%. The sequences come from PBMCs from blood, collected 14 to 15 days before vaccination. The receptors come from a man aged 50 or older who received an inactivated influenza vaccine.

This clonotype was seen a few times. The chain has TRBV3-1 and TRBJ2-5; 7 positions agree with TRBD1. V lost 0 bases and J lost 2; bases outside the gene matches: 6. CDR1 and CDR2 from the germline V gene are LGHDT and YNNKEL (reference sequence). There are 16 residues in the CDR3. CDR3 sequence (DNA): TGTGCCAGCAGCCAAGATCTCGGGACAGTACAAGAGACCCAGTACTTC. Residues: CASSQDLGTVQETQYF.

The chain couples TRBV5-1 to TRBJ2-7; 8 bases align to TRBD2. V lost 4 bases, J lost 7 bases, and 7 bases stayed unmatched. The CDR3 runs 13 residues. Germline V gene lookup returns CDR1 SGHRS and CDR2 YFSETQ. DNA of the CDR3: TGCGCCAGCAGCCGGGAGGGAGATGGTGAGCAGTACTTC. It encodes CASSREGDGEQYF.

The chain joins TRBV20-1 to TRBJ2-1; the D gene could be TRBD1 or TRBD2 (5 bases each). The CDR3 extends over 14 amino acids. In germline, CDR1 is DFQATT, CDR2 SNEGSKA (reference sequence). V was shortened by 7 bases and J by 1 base, with 14 bases between the two germline ends. CDR3 in amino acids: CSVHRDASYNEQFF. The CDR3 coding sequence is TGCAGTGTTCACCGGGACGCGTCCTACAATGAGCAGTTCTTC.

A few counts support this clonotype. V usage is TRBV28 and J usage is TRBJ1-1; D is undetermined. The CDR3 is 14 amino acids. V shed 0 bases and J shed 3 bases, with 8 bases lying between them. CDR1 MDHEN and CDR2 SYDVKM come from the germline V gene. The DNA of the CDR3 is TGTGCCAGCAGTTTATGGGAGAGGGACACTGAAGCTTTCTTT. This gives the protein CASSLWERDTEAFF. Filled out from reference TRBV28 and TRBJ1-1, the complete variable domain reads DVKVTQSSRYLVKRTGEKVFLECVQDMDHENMFWYRQDPGLGLRLIYFSYDVKMKEKGDIPEGYSVSREKKERFSLILESASTNQTSMYLCASSLWERDTEAFFGQGTRLTVV.

The chain combines TRBV6-4 with TRBJ2-2; tentative D call: TRBD2 (5 bases). The CDR3 consists of 12 residues. V lost 5 bases to trimming and J lost 7 bases, with 8 bases between them. The germline V gene has CDR1 MRHNA and CDR2 SNTAGT. The CDR3 DNA reads as TGTGCCAGCAGTAACGGGATCGGGGAGCTGTTTTTT. Protein product: CASSNGIGELFF.

This clonotype occurred a few times. The J gene is TRBJ2-1, the V gene TRBV5-5; D gene unclear. Germline V gene lookup returns CDR1 SGHKS and CDR2 YYEKEE (reference sequence). This CDR3 is built from 13 residues. Trimming shortened V by 0 bases and J by 9 bases, and 10 bases separated the two germline ends. CDR3 sequence reads: CASSLAAVGEQFF. CDR3 DNA sequence: TGTGCCAGCAGCTTGGCAGCCGTGGGTGAGCAGTTCTTC.

This chain connects TRBV9 to TRBJ2-5; 10 bases map to TRBD2. The CDR3 totals 16 residues. V trimming: 0 bases; J trimming: 7 bases; junction bases outside the gene matches: 9. CDR1 is SGDLS, CDR2 YYNGEE, per germline. The CDR3 DNA reads TGTGCCAGCAGCGTAGCCCTAGCGGGAGTTGATGGGACCCAGTACTTC. Translation gives CASSVALAGVDGTQYF.

There are a few counts of this clonotype. The V and J genes are TRBV12-3 or TRBV12-4 and TRBJ2-1; D is perhaps TRBD1 (5 bases). The CDR3 is 14 residues long. The V end lost 3 bases, the J end lost 9 bases, and 15 bases lay between the germline ends. The CDR3 region is CASSFARAGVEQFF. The CDR3, as DNA: TGTGCCAGCAGTTTCGCCAGGGCTGGGGTTGAGCAGTTCTTC.

The rearrangement joins TRBV10-1 to TRBJ1-1; a possible D gene is TRBD1 (6 bases). Germline CDR1 WNHNN, CDR2 SYGVQD (reference sequence). The CDR3 has 13 residues. Trimming took 10 bases from V and 0 from J, leaving 12 bases between them. CDR3 sequence reads: CATRQDMNTEAFF. The DNA of the CDR3 is TGCGCCACGCGACAGGACATGAACACTGAAGCTTTCTTT.

A few counts support this clonotype. CDR3 DNA sequence: TGTGCCAGCAGTGACCGCAAAGACAGGGAGAAGTGTAGCAATCAGCCCCAGCATTTT. Translating it yields CASSDRKDREKCSNQPQHF. The rearrangement uses TRBV6-4 and TRBJ1-5, with TRBD1 identical over 7 bases. Germline CDR1 is MRHNA and CDR2 is SNTAGT. The CDR3 length is 19 residues. The J segment lost 0 bases and the V segment lost 2 bases, leaving 13 bases of the junction unmatched.

This clonotype was detected a few times. J is TRBJ1-5 and V is TRBV6-2 or TRBV6-3; D is possibly TRBD1 (5 bases). The V gene lost 2 bases and the J gene lost 11 bases, with 19 bases spanning the gap. Germline loops: CDR1 MNHEY, CDR2 SVGEGT. The CDR3 contains 15 residues. The DNA of the CDR3 is TGTGCCAGCAGTTACACCTCGACCCCCACGGGGGCCCAGCATTTT. It translates to CASSYTSTPTGAQHF.

This clonotype was counted between two and nine times. The chain recombines TRBV9 with TRBJ2-2, with 8 bases fitting TRBD2. Trimming at V came to 6 bases and at J to 7 bases, leaving 11 bases not matched to a gene. CDR1 SGDLS and CDR2 YYNGEE come from the germline V gene. This CDR3 contains 15 residues. CDR3 coding DNA: TGTGCCAGCACCCCTCTAGGCGGGAGGAACGGGGAGCTGTTTTTT. Its protein is CASTPLGGRNGELFF.

The V call is TRBV3-1, the J call TRBJ2-2, with D maybe TRBD1 (5 bases). The CDR3 length is 15 residues. Germline loops: CDR1 LGHDT, CDR2 YNNKEL (reference sequence). V lost 1 base and J 6 bases, leaving 12 bases between the germline ends. The CDR3 spells CASSQVAQGAGELFF. The CDR3 DNA reads as TGTGCCAGCAGCCAAGTCGCTCAGGGTGCCGGGGAGCTGTTTTTT.

This rearrangement joins TRBV28 to TRBJ2-7; weak D call: TRBD2 (6 bases). Germline CDR1 is MDHEN and CDR2 is SYDVKM. The CDR3 consists of 18 residues. Trimming took off 8 bases at V and 3 bases at J, with 29 bases between the two ends. CDR3 loop: CASSSGWVYLGLIYEQYF. The CDR3 nucleotides read TGTGCCAGCTCCTCGGGCTGGGTGTATTTGGGACTGATCTACGAGCAGTACTTC.